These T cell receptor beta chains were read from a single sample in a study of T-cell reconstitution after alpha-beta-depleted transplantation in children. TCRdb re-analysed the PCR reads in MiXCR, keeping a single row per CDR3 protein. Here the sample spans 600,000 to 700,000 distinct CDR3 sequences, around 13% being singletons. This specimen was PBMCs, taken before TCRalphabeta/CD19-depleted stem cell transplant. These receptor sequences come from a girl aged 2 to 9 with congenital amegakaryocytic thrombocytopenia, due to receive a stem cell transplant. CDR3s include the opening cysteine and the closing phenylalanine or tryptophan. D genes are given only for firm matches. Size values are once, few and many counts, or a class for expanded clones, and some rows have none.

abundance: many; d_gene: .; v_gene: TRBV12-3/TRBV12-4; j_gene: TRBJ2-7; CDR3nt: TGTGCCAGCGCCGAGACAAGCTACGAGCAGTACTTC; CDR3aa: CASAETSYEQYF
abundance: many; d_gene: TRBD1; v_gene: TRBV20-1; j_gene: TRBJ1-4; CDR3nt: TGCAGTGCTAACGACAGGGGGGATGAAAAACTGTTTTTT; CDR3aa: CSANDRGDEKLFF
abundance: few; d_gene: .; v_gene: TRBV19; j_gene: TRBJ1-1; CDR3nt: TGTGCCAGCAGGGACACCGCTGAAGCTTTCTTT; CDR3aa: CASRDTAEAFF
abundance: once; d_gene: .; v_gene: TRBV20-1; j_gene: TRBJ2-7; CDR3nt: TGCAGTGCTAGAGATAGCCTAGCGCGAGGTTGGGAGCAGTACTTC; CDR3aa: CSARDSLARGWEQYF
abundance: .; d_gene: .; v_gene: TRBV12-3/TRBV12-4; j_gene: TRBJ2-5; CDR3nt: TGTGCCAGCGGCACTCCACTTGCCCTAACGGGGACAGAGACCCAGTACTTC; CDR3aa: CASGTPLALTGTETQYF
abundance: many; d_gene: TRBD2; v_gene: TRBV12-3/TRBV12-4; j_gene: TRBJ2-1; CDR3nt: TGTGCCAGCAGCCGACTAGCGCACAATGAGCAGTTCTTC; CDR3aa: CASSRLAHNEQFF
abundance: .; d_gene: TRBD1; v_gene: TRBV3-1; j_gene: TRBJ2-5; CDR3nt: TGTGCCAGCAGCCCCAAGGGGGCGCTGAAGACCCAGTACTTC; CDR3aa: CASSPKGALKTQYF
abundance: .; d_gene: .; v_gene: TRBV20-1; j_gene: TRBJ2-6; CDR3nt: TGCAGTGCTCGCATAGACGGAAGCTCTGGGGCCAACGTCCTGACTTTC; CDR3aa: CSARIDGSSGANVLTF
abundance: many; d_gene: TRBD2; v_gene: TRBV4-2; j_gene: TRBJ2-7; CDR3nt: TGTGCCAGCAGCCAAGAAACTAGCGGGGCGATGACCTACGAGCAGTACTTC; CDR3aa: CASSQETSGAMTYEQYF
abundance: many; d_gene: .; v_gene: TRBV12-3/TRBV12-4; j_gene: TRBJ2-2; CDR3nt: TGTGCCAGCAGTGGATTCCAGGGCGGGGAGCTGTTTTTT; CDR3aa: CASSGFQGGELFF
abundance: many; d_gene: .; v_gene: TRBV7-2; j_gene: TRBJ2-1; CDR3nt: TGTGCCAGCAGCTTATGGTATAGTGAGCAGTTCTTC; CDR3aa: CASSLWYSEQFF
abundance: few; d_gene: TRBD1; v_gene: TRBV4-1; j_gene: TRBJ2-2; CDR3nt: TGCGCCAGCAGCCAAGAATTGGACAGGGCGGCCGGGGAGCTGTTTTTT; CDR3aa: CASSQELDRAAGELFF
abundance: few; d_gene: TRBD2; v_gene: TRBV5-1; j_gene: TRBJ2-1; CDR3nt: TGCGCCAGCAGCGTCTGGACTAGCGGTCCTTTCAACTCTGGTAATGAGCAGTTCTTC; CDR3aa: CASSVWTSGPFNSGNEQFF
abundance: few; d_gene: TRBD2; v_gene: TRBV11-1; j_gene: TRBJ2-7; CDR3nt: TGTGCCAGCAGCTTAGCGAGTCTAGCGGGCTACGATAGCTCCTACGAGCAGTACTTC; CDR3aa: CASSLASLAGYDSSYEQYF
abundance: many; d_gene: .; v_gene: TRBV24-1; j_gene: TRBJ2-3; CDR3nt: TGTGCCACCATGGGACTCAAGCGGGATACGCAGTATTTT; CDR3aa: CATMGLKRDTQYF
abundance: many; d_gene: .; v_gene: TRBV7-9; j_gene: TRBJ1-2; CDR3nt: TGTGCCAGCAGCCTCCCTGGCAGTATCGACTACACCTTC; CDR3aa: CASSLPGSIDYTF
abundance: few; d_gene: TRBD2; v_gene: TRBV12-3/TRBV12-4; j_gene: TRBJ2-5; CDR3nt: TGTGCCAGCAGTTCCTGGACTAGCGGGAGGGGTGAGACCCAGTACTTC; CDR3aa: CASSSWTSGRGETQYF